What follows is one T cell receptor beta chain and its context. The record originates from a study of blood T cell repertoires in COVID-19. Study-wide background: Samples came from the United States, Italy and Spain, spanning acute and convalescent COVID-19. Sources were T cells, B-cell-depleted T cells, or PBMCs; the material itself was cDNA or gDNA.

The method was immunoSEQ multiplex PCR; TCRdb's version includes in-frame clones alone and lacks a portion of them. The sample lists over 150,000 clones; about 80% were seen once. Specimen: peripheral blood. This receptor was identified in a woman in her fifties or sixties with acute or convalescent COVID-19.

This CDR3 is CASSLDRGLPLHF. CDR3 bases: TGTGCCAGCAGCTTGGACAGGGGGCTTCCCCTCCACTTT. The chain recombines TRBV7-3 with TRBJ1-6, with TRBD1 matching 11 bases. The J segment lost 13 bases and the V segment lost 3 bases, leaving 2 bases of the junction unmatched. From germline, CDR1 is SGHTA and CDR2 FQGTGA. The length of the CDR3 is 13 residues.